These 20 T cell receptor beta chains originate from one sample sequenced in a study of shared clonotypes between healthy human individuals. The assay was immunoSEQ multiplex PCR, and TCRdb's table has in-frame clones only and misses some. The sample carries over 2,000,000 clones, 93% recorded once. Positively selected for CCR7, the CD45RO-negative cells used as naive CD8 cells excluded terminally differentiated effector memory CD45RA+ cells. Material for sequencing was naive CD8+ T cells from PBMCs. The origin of the receptors is a man aged 18 to 30 in good health. Some clones in this sample may be carry-over from other donors' samples.

The chain recombines TRBV14 with TRBJ2-3; D gene uncertain. The CDR3 covers 16 residues. The V end lost 4 bases, the J end lost 2 bases, and 16 bases lay between the germline ends. The germline CDR1 and CDR2 sequences are SGHDN and FVKESK. The CDR3 coding sequence is TGTGCCAGCAGCCGAACTTCGAACACCCACACAGATACGCAGTATTTT. It encodes CASSRTSNTHTDTQYF. Looking up the rest from reference TRBV14 and TRBJ2-3 gives the full variable domain: EAGVTQFPSHSVIEKGQTVTLRCDPISGHDNLYWYRRVMGKEIKFLLHFVKESKQDESGMPNNRFLAERTGGTYSTLKVQPAELEDSGVYFCASSRTSNTHTDTQYFGPGTRLTVL.

This chain uses TRBV13 with TRBJ2-4; 7 nucleotides agree with TRBD1. The CDR3 is made up of 16 amino acids. Germline-derived CDR1 and CDR2 are PRHDT and FYEKMQ (reference sequence). J was trimmed by 0 bases and V by 5 bases; bases with no gene match: 7. The CDR3 nucleotides read TGTGCCAGCAGCCCTCCGGGACAGCTAGCCAAAAACATTCAGTACTTC. This codes for CASSPPGQLAKNIQYF.

J is TRBJ2-7 and V is TRBV5-3, with 7 bases fitting TRBD1. TRBV5-3 is identified as an open reading frame with a role that is uncertain. CDR3 size: 16 residues. Losses at the gene ends were 4 bases for V and 9 bases for J; bases not matched to a gene: 19. The CDR3 here is CARSPSKQGLSRLQYF. The CDR3 DNA reads TGTGCCAGAAGCCCAAGCAAACAGGGGCTAAGCCGTTTGCAGTACTTC.

The chain carries TRBV27 and TRBJ2-2, with D possibly being TRBD1 (6 bases). With 5 bases removed from V and 7 bases from J, the gap between germline ends came to 11 bases. The CDR3 covers 13 residues. Germline assignment: CDR1 MNHEY and CDR2 SMNVEV (reference sequence). The CDR3 DNA follows: TGTGCCAGCAGTATAACAGGGATCGGGGAGCTGTTTTTT. It yields the protein CASSITGIGELFF.

The V gene is TRBV21-1, the J gene TRBJ1-5; the D segment call TRBD1 is taken from the table without a DNA check. TRBV21-1 constitutes a pseudogene. This CDR3 has 17 amino acids. The DNA for the CDR3 is TGTGCCAGCAGCGGAACAGTAAGGTCCGGTGCCAATCAGCCCCAGCATTTT. It translates to CASSGTVRSGANQPQHF.

This rearrangement joins TRBV5-1 to TRBJ2-1; TRBD1 matches 7 bases. Per the germline V gene, CDR1 is SGHRS and CDR2 is YFSETQ. CDR3 length: 17 amino acids. Trimming removed 0 bases from V and 0 bases from J; junction bases left unmatched: 6. CDR3 amino acids: CASSLGVDRSSYNEQFF. The CDR3 DNA reads as TGCGCCAGCAGCTTGGGAGTGGACAGGAGCTCCTACAATGAGCAGTTCTTC.

The chain carries TRBV5-4 and TRBJ2-7; no definite D call. This CDR3 is built from 12 residues. Germline-derived CDR1 and CDR2 are SGHNT and YYREEE (reference sequence). Trimming removed 2 bases at V and 6 bases at J, with 9 bases between. The CDR3 DNA is TGTGCCAGCAGCTTTACCAAAGGCGAGCAGTACTTC. Amino acids: CASSFTKGEQYF.

The CDR3: CASSIFSGRSYEQYF. The CDR3 DNA is TGTGCCAGTAGTATTTTCAGCGGGAGGTCCTACGAGCAGTACTTC. The V call is TRBV19, the J call TRBJ2-7, with 9 bases identical to TRBD2. In germline, CDR1 is LNHDA, CDR2 SQIVND (reference sequence). J lost 1 base, V lost 3 bases, and 4 bases had no gene match. This CDR3 is 15 amino acids long.

This chain links TRBV28 with TRBJ2-7, with D possibly being TRBD2 (5 bases). The CDR3 consists of 15 residues. The germline V gene has CDR1 MDHEN and CDR2 SYDVKM. Trimming removed 4 bases from V and 3 bases from J, with 16 bases in between. The CDR3 is CASSSPTSADYEQYF. The CDR3 DNA reads as TGTGCCAGCAGTTCGCCCACCTCAGCGGACTACGAGCAGTACTTC.

Only one count was recorded for this clone. The genes are TRBV6-1 and TRBJ2-7; possibly TRBD2 for D (5 bases). The CDR3 consists of 12 residues. The V end was cut by 2 bases, the J end by 13 bases, with 15 bases between. The germline CDR1 and CDR2 sequences are MNHNS and SASEGT. The DNA for the CDR3 is TGTGCCAGCAGTGAAACCGGGGTCGGCGATTACTTC. Amino acids: CASSETGVGDYF.

This rearrangement joins TRBV7-8 to TRBJ2-3; 8 bases fit TRBD2. V lost 4 bases to trimming and J lost 4 bases; unmatched junction nucleotides: 10. This CDR3 spans 16 amino acids. In germline, CDR1 is SGHVS, CDR2 FQNEAQ. The CDR3 coding sequence is TGTGCCAGCAGCTCGAAGCAAGCGGGAGATGCAGATACGCAGTATTTT. Translation: CASSSKQAGDADTQYF.

In regard to this clone: At one of its ends the junction is not consistent with the germline gene, which may arise from a read error. V is TRBV4-1 and J is TRBJ2-6; tentatively, D is TRBD2 (5 bases). CDR3 length: 20 amino acids. The germline gives CDR1 MGHRA, CDR2 YSYEKL. This CDR3 reads CASRQAPTDFGSSGANVLTF. The CDR3 nucleotides are TGCGCCAGCAGGCAAGCCCCAACGGACTTCGGAAGCTCTGGGGCCAACGTCCTGACTTTC.

The genes are TRBV7-9 and TRBJ2-7; tentative D call: TRBD2 (5 bases). The CDR3 has 15 residues. V lost 5 bases and J 4 bases, leaving 18 bases between the germline ends. Germline lookup yields CDR1 SEHNR and CDR2 FQNEAQ (reference sequence). Here the CDR3 DNA reads TGTGCCAGCAGCCCGCCGAACGGGGTAGGATACGAGCAGTACTTC. Translating it yields CASSPPNGVGYEQYF. The full variable domain, rest sourced from reference TRBV7-9 and TRBJ2-7, is DTGVSQNPRHKITKRGQNVTFRCDPISEHNRLYWYRQTLGQGPEFLTYFQNEAQLEKSRLLSDRFSAERPKGSFSTLEIQRTEQGDSAMYLCASSPPNGVGYEQYFGPGTRLTVT.

In nucleotides, the CDR3 is TGTGCCAGTAGTATAGGGTCGGGATCCGGGGAGCTGTTTTTT. It is translated as CASSIGSGSGELFF. The rearrangement uses TRBV19 and TRBJ2-2; TRBD2 is a possible D gene (5 bases). V shed 1 base and J shed 6 bases, with 9 bases lying between them. The germline gives CDR1 LNHDA, CDR2 SQIVND (reference sequence). The CDR3 length is 14 residues. Drawing the rest from reference TRBV19 and TRBJ2-2, the complete variable domain is DGGITQSPKYLFRKEGQNVTLSCEQNLNHDAMYWYRQDPGQGLRLIYYSQIVNDFQKGDIAEGYSVSREKKESFPLTVTSAQKNPTAFYLCASSIGSGSGELFFGEGSRLTVL.

The rearrangement joins TRBV28 to TRBJ2-1, with unresolved D. This CDR3 comprises 13 residues. The V end lost 2 bases, the J end lost 0 bases, and 2 bases lay between the germline ends. Germline V gene data show CDR1 as MDHEN and CDR2 as SYDVKM. In nucleotides, the CDR3 is TGTGCCAGCAGTTTACCCTCCTACAATGAGCAGTTCTTC. Protein: CASSLPSYNEQFF.

This clone has a single count. The rearrangement uses TRBV7-6 and TRBJ2-4; 9 bases are a match to TRBD1. The germline CDR1 and CDR2 sequences are SGHVS and FNYEAQ. This CDR3 has 15 residues. The junction had 5 bases not matched to a gene; V was cut back by 5 bases and J by 3 bases. The CDR3 nucleotides read TGTGCCAGCAGCCCGACAGGGGGTCTCAAAAACATTCAGTACTTC. It translates to CASSPTGGLKNIQYF.

On this clone: The same CDR3 arises from other DNA sequences in this sample as well. V is TRBV9 and J is TRBJ1-1, with D maybe TRBD1 (5 bases). This CDR3 is 13 amino acids long. The germline V and J ends were trimmed by 0 bases and 3 bases, with 6 bases remaining between them. From germline, CDR1 is SGDLS and CDR2 YYNGEE. CDR3 nucleotides: TGTGCCAGCAGCGTAGGGGGCCACACTGAAGCTTTCTTT. This encodes CASSVGGHTEAFF.

The rearrangement joins TRBV27 to TRBJ2-7; D possibly corresponds to TRBD2 (6 bases). This CDR3 contains 15 residues. Germline V gene sequence: CDR1 MNHEY, CDR2 SMNVEV (reference sequence). Trimming stripped 3 bases from V and 2 bases from J, with 14 bases between. CDR3 amino acids: CASSLLAERAYEQYF. For the CDR3, the DNA is TGTGCCAGCAGTTTGTTAGCGGAACGGGCCTACGAGCAGTACTTC.

For this clone: A junction boundary mismatches the germline segment, possibly from a read error. Distinct nucleotide sequences in the sample also encode this CDR3. The rearrangement links TRBV5-6 to TRBJ1-5; possible D gene TRBD1, 6 bases. Germline CDR1 and CDR2: SGHDT and YYEEEE. The CDR3 runs to 14 residues. The CDR3 protein is CASSLGGAGQPQHF. As DNA, the CDR3 is TGTGCCAGCAGTTTGGGGGGCGCAGGGCAGCCCCAGCATTTT.

The chain uses TRBV28 and TRBJ1-1, with D uncertain. The CDR3 contains 12 residues. CDR1 and CDR2 (germline): MDHEN, SYDVKM. V was shortened by 6 bases and J by 1 base, with 6 bases between the two germline ends. CDR3: CASRKGNTEAFF. CDR3 in DNA: TGTGCCAGCAGAAAAGGGAACACTGAAGCTTTCTTT.